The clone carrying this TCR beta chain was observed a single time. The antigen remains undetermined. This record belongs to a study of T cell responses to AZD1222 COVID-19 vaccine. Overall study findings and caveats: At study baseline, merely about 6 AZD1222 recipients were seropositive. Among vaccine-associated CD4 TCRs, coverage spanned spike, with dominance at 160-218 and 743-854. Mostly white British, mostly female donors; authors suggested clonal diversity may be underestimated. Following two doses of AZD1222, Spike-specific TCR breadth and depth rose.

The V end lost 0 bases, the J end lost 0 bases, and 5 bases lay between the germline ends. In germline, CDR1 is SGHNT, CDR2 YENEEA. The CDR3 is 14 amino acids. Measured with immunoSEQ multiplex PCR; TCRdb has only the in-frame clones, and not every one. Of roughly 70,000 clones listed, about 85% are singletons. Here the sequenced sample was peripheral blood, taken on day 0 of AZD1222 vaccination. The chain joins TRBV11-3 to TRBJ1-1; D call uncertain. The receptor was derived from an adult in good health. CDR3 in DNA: TGTGCCAGCAGCTTAGACACTATGAACACTGAAGCTTTCTTT. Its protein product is CASSLDTMNTEAFF.